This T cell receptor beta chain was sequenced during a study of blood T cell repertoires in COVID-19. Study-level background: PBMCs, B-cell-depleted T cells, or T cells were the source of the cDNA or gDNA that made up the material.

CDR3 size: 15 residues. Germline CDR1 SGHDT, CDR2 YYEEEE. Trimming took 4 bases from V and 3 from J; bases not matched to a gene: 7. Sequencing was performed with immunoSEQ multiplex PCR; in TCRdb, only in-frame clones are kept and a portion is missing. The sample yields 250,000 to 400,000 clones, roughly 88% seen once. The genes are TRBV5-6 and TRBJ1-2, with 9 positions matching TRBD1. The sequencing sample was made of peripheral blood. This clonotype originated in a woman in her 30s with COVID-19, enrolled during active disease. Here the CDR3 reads CASSAMTGGYYGYTF. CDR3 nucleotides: TGTGCCAGCAGCGCCATGACAGGGGGTTACTATGGCTACACCTTC.